This T cell receptor beta chain emerged from a study of PD-1 blockade in classical Hodgkin lymphoma. Some clones are missing from TCRdb's copy, which holds only in-frame ones; the method was immunoSEQ multiplex PCR. The repertoire holds roughly 100,000 clones, with approximately 89% as singletons. Indicated time point: cycle 4 day 1 (C4D1), after five to seven weeks of nivolumab. After autologous stem cell transplantation all patients relapsed, and prior brentuximab vedotin exposure differed between cohorts. The receptor was isolated from a human donor with classical Hodgkin lymphoma. Source: peripheral blood mononuclear cells (PBMCs), taken before the fourth cycle of nivolumab.

The CDR3 DNA is TGTGCCAGCAGTCTCGACACTCAGGGGTATGGCTACACCTTC. It yields the protein CASSLDTQGYGYTF. The chain is built from TRBV28 and TRBJ1-2, with D possibly being TRBD1 (6 bases). Trimming pared 5 bases from V and 5 bases from J, leaving 15 bases between. This CDR3 region has 14 residues. From germline, CDR1 is MDHEN and CDR2 SYDVKM.